The 2 T cell receptor beta chains below all came from one sample that was sequenced in a study of blood T cell repertoires in COVID-19. Generated by immunoSEQ multiplex PCR, the TCRdb table keeps only in-frame clones and is missing some. The sample carries 200,000 or so clones, 80% to 90% recorded once. The specimen was peripheral blood. The receptors shown here come from a man aged 55 to 70 with acute or convalescent COVID-19.

V usage is TRBV7-3 and J usage is TRBJ2-1; D is unresolved. The CDR3 runs to 13 residues. CDR1 and CDR2 (germline): SGHTA, FQGTGA. Trimming took 5 bases from V and 4 from J, leaving 9 bases between them. The CDR3: CASSRSAYNEQFF. CDR3 DNA sequence: TGTGCCAGCAGCCGAAGCGCTTACAATGAGCAGTTCTTC. Drawing the rest from reference TRBV7-3 and TRBJ2-1, the complete variable domain is GAGVSQTPSNKVTEKGKYVELRCDPISGHTALYWYRQSLGQGPEFLIYFQGTGAADDSGLPNDRFFAVRPEGSVSTLKIQRTERGDSAVYLCASSRSAYNEQFFGPGTRLTVL.

This chain uses TRBV5-1 with TRBJ2-3; maybe TRBD1 (6 bases). Trimming left V 7 bases short and J 4 bases short, with 10 bases between. The CDR3 covers 12 residues. Per the germline V gene, CDR1 is SGHRS and CDR2 is YFSETQ. The CDR3, as DNA: TGCGCCAGCGGTACAGGGTCAGATACGCAGTATTTT. Its protein product is CASGTGSDTQYF.